The 24 T cell receptor beta chains reported below all come from one sample, sequenced in a study of CD8+CD57+ T cells in acquired aplastic anemia (dated by TCRdb to about 2018). Flow cytometry had shown CD8+CD57+ cell expansion in the patients selected for sequencing. Sequencer: Illumina HiSeq 2000. Genomic DNA was used as template for profiling of TCR beta VDJ combinations and CDR3 sequences. TCRdb cleaned the public reads at Q25 with fastp, built clones with MiXCR and kept in-frame beta chains. Each record represents a unique CDR3 protein, reported with the most common genes and DNA among its rows. Across this sample there are about 150,000 distinct CDR3 sequences, with roughly 54% seen only once. Approximately 12% of the sample is taken by the ten largest. Sample: sorted CD4+, CD8+, or CD8+CD57+ T cells (not recorded which) from PBMCs. These TCRs come from a human donor with aplastic anemia.

This chain joins TRBV7-8 and TRBJ1-6; D remains ambiguous. Per germline, CDR1 SGHVS and CDR2 FQNEAQ. Trimming shortened V by 3 bases and J by 5 bases, and 5 bases separated the two germline ends. The CDR3 consists of 13 residues. CDR3 in amino acids: CASSLPNNSPLHF. The CDR3 DNA reads as TGTGCCAGCAGCTTGCCCAATAATTCACCCCTCCACTTT.

This clonotype was counted at least ten times. This chain joins TRBV11-3 and TRBJ2-7, with 8 positions matching TRBD2. V lost 5 bases to trimming and J lost 6 bases; unmatched junction nucleotides: 9. The CDR3 has 14 residues. The germline V gene has CDR1 SGHNT and CDR2 YENEEA. The CDR3 is CASSTWNGGGEQYF. CDR3 nucleotides: TGTGCCAGCAGCACGTGGAACGGGGGGGGCGAGCAGTACTTC.

The gene calls are TRBV7-6 and TRBJ1-4, with 9 bases that match TRBD1. The CDR3 runs to 15 residues. Germline V CDR1 and CDR2: SGHVS, FNYEAQ. J lost 4 bases, V lost 5 bases, and 5 bases had no gene match. The CDR3, as DNA: TGTGCCAGCAGCCCCCGACAGGGGGTTAATGAAAAACTGTTTTTT. This codes for CASSPRQGVNEKLFF.

The chain is built from TRBV24-1 and TRBJ1-1; D is uncertain. V lost 2 bases and J lost 4, with 7 bases in between. CDR1 is KGHDR and CDR2 is SFDVKD in the germline V gene. The CDR3 is 13 residues long. The CDR3 spells CATSDYDGTEAFF. The DNA for the CDR3 is TGTGCCACCAGTGATTATGACGGCACTGAAGCTTTCTTT.

This clonotype occurred a few times. The gene calls are TRBV10-3 and TRBJ1-2, with 8 nucleotides matching TRBD1. V was clipped by 3 bases and J by 6 bases; unmatched bases: 6. Germline V gene lookup returns CDR1 ENHRY and CDR2 SYGVKD. This CDR3 contains 14 residues. CDR3 protein: CAISDWAQGDGYTF. The CDR3 coding sequence is TGTGCCATCAGTGATTGGGCACAGGGGGATGGCTACACCTTC.

This clonotype was seen at least ten times. CDR3 residues: CATSTGRVGPSEKLFF. CDR3 sequence (DNA): TGTGCCACCAGCACCGGGAGGGTGGGGCCCAGTGAAAAACTGTTTTTT. This chain joins TRBV15 and TRBJ1-4, with a weak D call TRBD1 (5 bases). The CDR3 spans 16 residues. Germline V lookup: CDR1 LNHNV, CDR2 YYDKDF (reference sequence). V gave up 4 bases and J gave up 7 bases, with 19 bases separating them.

This clonotype was seen at least ten times. The genes are TRBV6-2 or TRBV6-3 and TRBJ2-3; 7 bases align to TRBD2. Germline CDR1 and CDR2: MNHEY and SVGEGT. V gave up 2 bases and J gave up 3 bases; unmatched junction bases: 2. CDR3 length equals 14 residues. CDR3 loop: CASSYGGGTDTQYF. The CDR3 DNA reads TGTGCCAGCAGTTACGGGGGGGGTACAGATACGCAGTATTTT.

This clonotype has a handful of counts. Germline and junction disagree at one end, which may indicate a read error. V and J are TRBV20-1 and TRBJ2-6, with D perhaps TRBD2 (5 bases). From germline, CDR1 is DFQATT and CDR2 SNEGSKA (reference sequence). The CDR3 loop spans 15 amino acids. CDR3 residues: CSARDPRERANVLTF. The CDR3, as DNA: TGCAGTGCTAGAGACCCACGGGAACGGGCAAACGTCCTGACTTTC.

The chain joins TRBV29-1 to TRBJ2-2, with 10 bases identical to TRBD2. Trimming removed 7 bases from V and 8 bases from J; junction bases left unmatched: 10. Per germline, CDR1 SQVTM and CDR2 ANQGSEA. This CDR3 spans 14 amino acids. As DNA, the CDR3 is TGCAGCGCCGGGACTAGCGCCGGAGGAGGGGAGCTGTTTTTT. Its protein is CSAGTSAGGGELFF.

Many counts were recorded for this clonotype. The CDR3 region has the DNA TGTGCCAGCAGTGTGGAGAAGATTTCACCCCTCCACTTT. It yields the protein CASSVEKISPLHF. The chain recombines TRBV2 with TRBJ1-6, with D hard to call. The ends were cut back, 4 bases at V and 9 bases at J, with 10 bases in the middle. Germline V gene lookup returns CDR1 SNHLY and CDR2 FYNNEI. This CDR3 is 13 amino acids long.

This chain connects TRBV5-1 to TRBJ2-3; D perhaps matches TRBD1 (5 bases). Germline CDR1 SGHRS, CDR2 YFSETQ. This CDR3 region has 13 residues. Trimming took off 4 bases at V and 4 bases at J, with 10 bases between the two ends. The CDR3 coding sequence is TGCGCCAGCAGCGAGCAGGGCGCAGATACGCAGTATTTT. Its protein is CASSEQGADTQYF.

Many counts were recorded for this clonotype. The genes are TRBV7-8 and TRBJ1-2, with D unclear. V was cut by 7 bases and J by 4 bases, with 16 bases left in between. The CDR3 spans 14 residues. CDR1 is SGHVS and CDR2 is FQNEAQ in the germline V gene. CDR3 sequence (DNA): TGTGCCAGCACCACGGGAGGGTTCGGCTATGGCTACACCTTC. Protein: CASTTGGFGYGYTF.

The chain couples TRBV2 to TRBJ1-1; 8 bases match TRBD1. Germline CDR1 is SNHLY and CDR2 is FYNNEI. V shed 2 bases, J shed 5 bases, and the junction held 7 bases outside the gene matches. The CDR3 has 15 residues. CDR3 in DNA: TGTGCCAGCAGTGAATACCCAGGGGGCGGTACTGAAGCTTTCTTT. Amino acids: CASSEYPGGGTEAFF.

Concerning this clonotype: As the CDR3 is not closed by the conserved phenylalanine or tryptophan, this likely results from a read error. The DNA is omitted, as the CDR3 cannot be located on it reliably, and the CDR3 follows TCRdb's listing. The CDR3: CASSPQTSG. The rearrangement uses TRBV7-3 and TRBJ2-3; the table's D call, TRBD2, has no DNA check behind it. The CDR3 numbers 9 amino acids, ends counted. Germline V gene sequence: CDR1 SGHTA, CDR2 FQGTGA.

This clonotype has only one observation. The limits of the CDR3 on the DNA are not certain, so only TCRdb's listed CDR3 is given. The rearrangement joins TRBV25-1 to TRBJ1-1; the listed D gene, TRBD1, was not tested against the DNA. The CDR3 is 15 amino acids long, termini counted. From germline, CDR1 is MGHDK and CDR2 SYGVNS. CDR3 region: CACSASGGGDTEAFF.

The gene calls are TRBV3-1 and TRBJ1-2; D might be TRBD1 (5 bases). The CDR3 is 15 amino acids. Germline lookup yields CDR1 LGHDT and CDR2 YNNKEL (reference sequence). The V end was cut by 2 bases, the J end by 6 bases, with 16 bases between. CDR3 loop: CASSQISRGIDGYTF. The CDR3 DNA reads as TGTGCCAGCAGCCAAATAAGTAGGGGAATTGATGGCTACACCTTC.

This clonotype occurred a few times. This chain connects TRBV29-1 to TRBJ2-5; D is unclear. Trimming left V 4 bases short and J 5 bases short, with 8 bases between. Germline assignment: CDR1 SQVTM and CDR2 ANQGSEA. CDR3 size: 11 residues. The DNA for the CDR3 is TGCAGCGTTGGTCTATCTGAGACCCAGTACTTC. Amino acids: CSVGLSETQYF.

Comments on this clonotype: A much larger clonotype is one base distant, so this may be a read error. The chain employs TRBV2 and TRBJ2-3, with 14 positions matching TRBD2. The CDR3 covers 18 residues. Trimming removed 8 bases from V and 8 bases from J; junction bases left unmatched: 18. CDR1 is SNHLY, CDR2 FYNNEI, per germline. The DNA for the CDR3 is TGTGCCAGCGGTTCCCCCGGGACTAGCGGGGGCCTCCGGGCTACGCAGTATTTT. Protein product: CASGSPGTSGGLRATQYF.

V gene TRBV6-1 combines with J gene TRBJ2-7; D gene unclear. Germline V gene data show CDR1 as MNHNS and CDR2 as SASEGT. The CDR3 has 14 residues. The V end was cut by 0 bases, the J end by 2 bases, with 8 bases between. The CDR3 DNA follows: TGTGCCAGCAGTGAAGCGAGAGAGACCTACGAGCAGTACTTC. It encodes CASSEARETYEQYF.

About this clonotype itself: A read error is likely, as this CDR3 ends without the conserved phenylalanine or tryptophan. The V gene is TRBV5-4, the J gene TRBJ2-7; tentative D call: TRBD2 (5 bases). V lost 4 bases and J 4 bases, leaving 12 bases between the germline ends. Germline V gene data show CDR1 as SGHNT and CDR2 as YYREEE (reference sequence). The length of the CDR3 is 13 residues. CDR3 region: CASSTLGVYEQYL. CDR3 coding DNA: TGTGCCAGCAGCACACTCGGGGTATACGAGCAGTACCTC.

V is TRBV25-1 and J is TRBJ2-5; 9 nucleotides agree with TRBD1. Germline CDR1 is MGHDK and CDR2 is SYGVNS. The J segment lost 5 bases and the V segment lost 5 bases, leaving 9 bases of the junction unmatched. This CDR3 is built from 15 residues. In nucleotides, the CDR3 is TGTGCCAGCAGTCCACCCGGGACAGGGTCCGAGACCCAGTACTTC. Encoded protein: CASSPPGTGSETQYF.

The chain carries TRBV15 and TRBJ1-5, with D maybe TRBD1 (5 bases). V lost 0 bases and J lost 7, with 10 bases in between. This CDR3 contains 14 residues. Germline CDR1 and CDR2: LNHNV and YYDKDF (reference sequence). In nucleotides, the CDR3 is TGTGCCACCAGCAGAGACGACAGAAACCAGCCCCAGCATTTT. This encodes CATSRDDRNQPQHF.

This clonotype appeared once. This chain uses TRBV2 with TRBJ2-1; 9 bases match TRBD2. V lost 7 bases and J lost 7; bases outside the gene matches: 8. The CDR3 extends over 14 amino acids. Germline assignment: CDR1 SNHLY and CDR2 FYNNEI. The DNA of the CDR3 is TGTGCCAGCAAGACTAGCGGCTTCATGAATGAGCAGTTCTTC. Its protein product is CASKTSGFMNEQFF.

The J gene is TRBJ2-5, the V gene TRBV24-1, with a weak D call TRBD1 (6 bases). Germline CDR1 and CDR2: KGHDR and SFDVKD. Trimming removed 12 bases from V and 2 bases from J, with 12 bases in between. This CDR3 comprises 12 residues. This CDR3 is CASAGDQETQYF. In DNA, the CDR3 is TGTGCCTCCGCAGGGGATCAAGAGACCCAGTACTTC.